This TCR beta chain was obtained from a study of blood T cell repertoires in COVID-19. The table came from immunoSEQ multiplex PCR; TCRdb's copy has only in-frame clones and leaves some out. Here the sample spans roughly 64,000 clones, more than 75% being singletons. CDR1 is MNHEY, CDR2 SMNVEV, per germline (reference sequence). This CDR3 has 14 residues. Germline trimming cut 2 bases from V and 6 bases from J; bases unmatched to any gene: 3. The sequenced sample was peripheral blood. The V call is TRBV27, the J call TRBJ1-5; 8 bases align to TRBD1. This sequence originates from a man between 60 and 75 years old with COVID-19, enrolled during active disease. The CDR3 bases are TGTGCCAGCAGTTTAGGACAGGGCGGTCAGCCCCAGCATTTT. As protein: CASSLGQGGQPQHF.